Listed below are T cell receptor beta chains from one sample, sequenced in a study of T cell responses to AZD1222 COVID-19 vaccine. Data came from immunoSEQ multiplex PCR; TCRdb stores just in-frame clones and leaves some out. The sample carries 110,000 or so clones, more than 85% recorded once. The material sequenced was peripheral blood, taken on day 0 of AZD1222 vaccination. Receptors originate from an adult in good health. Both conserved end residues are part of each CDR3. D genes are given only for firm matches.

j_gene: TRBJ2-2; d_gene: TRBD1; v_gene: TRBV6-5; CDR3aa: CASKLGQANTGELFF
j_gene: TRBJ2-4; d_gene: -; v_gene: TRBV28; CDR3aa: CASSLVGAGKNIQYF
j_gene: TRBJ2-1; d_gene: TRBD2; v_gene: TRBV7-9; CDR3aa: CASSLVLAGGPYNEQFF
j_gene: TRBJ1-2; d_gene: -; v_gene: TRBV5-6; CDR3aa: CASSLRGSGYTF
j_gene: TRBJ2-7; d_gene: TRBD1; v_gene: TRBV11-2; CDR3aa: CASSPSRDRLQYF
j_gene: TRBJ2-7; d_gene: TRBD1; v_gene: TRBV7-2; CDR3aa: CASSRGQGVSYEQYF
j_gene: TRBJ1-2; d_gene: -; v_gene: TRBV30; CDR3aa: CAWNTERNYGYTF
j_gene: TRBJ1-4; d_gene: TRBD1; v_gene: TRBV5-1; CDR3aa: CASSKTGASNEKLFF
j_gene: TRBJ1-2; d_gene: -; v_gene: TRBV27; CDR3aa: CASSPLGGVNYGYTF
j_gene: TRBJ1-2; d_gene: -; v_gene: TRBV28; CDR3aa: CASSPPGGYTF
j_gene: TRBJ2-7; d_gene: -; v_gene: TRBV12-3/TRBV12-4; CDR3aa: CASSLTLYEQYF
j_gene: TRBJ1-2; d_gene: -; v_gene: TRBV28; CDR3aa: CATSLTPYYGYTF
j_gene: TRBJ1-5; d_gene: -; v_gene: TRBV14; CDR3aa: CASSQARNQPQHF
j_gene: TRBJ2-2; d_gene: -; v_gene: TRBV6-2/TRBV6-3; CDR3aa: CASSFLSQGSGELFF
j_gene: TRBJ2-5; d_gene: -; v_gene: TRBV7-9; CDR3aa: CASSWDLGGGSKTQYF
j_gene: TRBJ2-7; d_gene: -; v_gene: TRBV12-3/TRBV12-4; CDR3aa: CASSGYYEQYF